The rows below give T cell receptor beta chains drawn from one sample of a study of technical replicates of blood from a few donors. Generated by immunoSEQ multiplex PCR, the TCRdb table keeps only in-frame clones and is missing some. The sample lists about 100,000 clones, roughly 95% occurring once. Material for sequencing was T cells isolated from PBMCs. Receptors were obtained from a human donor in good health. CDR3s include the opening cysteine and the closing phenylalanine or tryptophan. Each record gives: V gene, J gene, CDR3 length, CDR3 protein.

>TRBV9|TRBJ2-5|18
CASAKTRGLAGGPETQYF
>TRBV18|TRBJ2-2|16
CASSPKPVLNTGELFF
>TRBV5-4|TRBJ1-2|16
CASSLPRTGTNYGYTF
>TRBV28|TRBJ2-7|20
CASSLWYSVLSGRATYEQYF
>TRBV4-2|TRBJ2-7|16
CASSRNSREGGYEQYF
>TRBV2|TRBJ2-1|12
CASRGDTNEQFF
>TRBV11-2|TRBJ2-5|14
CASSKQGAQETQYF
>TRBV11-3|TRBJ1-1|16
CASSQRVWASNTEAFF
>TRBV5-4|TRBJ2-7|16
CASSLGLWRDSYEQYF
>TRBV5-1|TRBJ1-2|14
CASSLRLKNYGYTF
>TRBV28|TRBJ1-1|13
CASSLEGDTEAFF
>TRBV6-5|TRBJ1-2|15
CASSSSTGGGYGYTF
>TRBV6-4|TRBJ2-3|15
CASSELAGGPDTQYF
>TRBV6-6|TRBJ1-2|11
CATSQDYGYTF
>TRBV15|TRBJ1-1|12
CATSRDADRAFF
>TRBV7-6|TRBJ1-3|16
CASSSATGFTGNTIYF
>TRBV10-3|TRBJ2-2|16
CAISEPQGVNTGELFF
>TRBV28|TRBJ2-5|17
CASSLWVAGGLGETQYF
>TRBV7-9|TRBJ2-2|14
CASSLPVNTGELFF
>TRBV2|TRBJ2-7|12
CASSERGYEQYF
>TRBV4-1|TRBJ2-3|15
CASKASGGAGDTQYF
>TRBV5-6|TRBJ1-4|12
CASSIGSEKLFF
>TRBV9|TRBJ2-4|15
CASSVTGTGVDIQYF
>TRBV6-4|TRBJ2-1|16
CASSEGGEGWDNEQFF
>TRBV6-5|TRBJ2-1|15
CASSYGLSSYNEQFF
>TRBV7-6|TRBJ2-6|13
CASSLYGANVLTF
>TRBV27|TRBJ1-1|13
CASSLSRGGSAFF
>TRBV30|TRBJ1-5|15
CAWSPTLTEDQPQHF
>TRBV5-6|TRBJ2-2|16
CASSSGWTGNTGELFF
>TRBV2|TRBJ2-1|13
CASILGQGNEQFF
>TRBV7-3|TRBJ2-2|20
CASSSRGLAGAAQGTGELFF
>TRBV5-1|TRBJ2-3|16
CASSPTSGVLGDTQYF
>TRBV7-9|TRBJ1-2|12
CASSSNSYGYTF
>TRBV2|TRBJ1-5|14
CATRPRRNDQPQHF
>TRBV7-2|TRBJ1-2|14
CASSWTGKDYGYTF
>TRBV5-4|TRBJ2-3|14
CASSTQGSTDTQYF
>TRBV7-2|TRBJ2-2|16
CASSLLAGGWTGELFF
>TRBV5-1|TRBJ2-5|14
CASSSQGGDETQYF
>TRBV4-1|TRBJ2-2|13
CASSPLGPGELFF
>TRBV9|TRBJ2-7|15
CASSAGGTKFDEQYF